This TCR beta chain was retrieved from a study of chemoradiotherapy in HPV16-positive cancers. Overall study context: Candidate HPV-specific clones and shared TCR motifs came from two HPV16-positive patients.

The table lists this clone with a count of one. The target antigen is unknown. Repertoires were sampled repeatedly during chemoradiotherapy. This CDR3 has 14 amino acids. Study findings and constraints: HPV-specific T cells were functionally defined from only two HPV16-positive patients. Candidate HPV-specific clones and E7-related TCR motifs grew in tumor during treatment.

Method: immunoSEQ multiplex PCR; TCRdb's copy keeps in-frame clones and lacks some. The sample has about 14,000 clones, around 74% seen once. This receptor was obtained from a human donor with HPV-associated anogenital cancer. The sample here was taken from a patient who underwent chemoradiotherapy. This chain connects TRBV21-1 to TRBJ1-5. TRBV21-1 has pseudogene status. CDR3 sequence reads: CASSKDRGNQPQHF. DNA for the CDR3: TGTGCCAGCAGCAAAGATCGGGGGAATCAGCCCCAGCATTTT.